This T cell receptor (beta chain) is from a study of cytotoxic CD8 clonotypes in ibrutinib-treated CLL. Sequencing was performed with immunoSEQ multiplex PCR; in TCRdb, only in-frame clones are kept and a portion is missing. The sample gives about 130,000 clones, under 90% of which show up once; around 3.3% is in the top ten. This clone was counted a single time. V was shortened by 3 bases and J by 2 bases, with 18 bases between the two germline ends. CDR1 and CDR2 (germline): SGDLS, YYNGEE. This CDR3 has 18 residues. This clonotype was obtained from a human donor with chronic lymphocytic leukemia. Material: PBMCs, obtained after 24 months of ibrutinib treatment. V and J are TRBV9 and TRBJ2-6, with TRBD2 as a possible D gene (7 bases). The CDR3 DNA follows: TGTGCCAGCAGCGCTTCACCGGGGGGCTCGGCTGGGGCCAACGTCCTGACTTTC. Protein sequence: CASSASPGGSAGANVLTF.